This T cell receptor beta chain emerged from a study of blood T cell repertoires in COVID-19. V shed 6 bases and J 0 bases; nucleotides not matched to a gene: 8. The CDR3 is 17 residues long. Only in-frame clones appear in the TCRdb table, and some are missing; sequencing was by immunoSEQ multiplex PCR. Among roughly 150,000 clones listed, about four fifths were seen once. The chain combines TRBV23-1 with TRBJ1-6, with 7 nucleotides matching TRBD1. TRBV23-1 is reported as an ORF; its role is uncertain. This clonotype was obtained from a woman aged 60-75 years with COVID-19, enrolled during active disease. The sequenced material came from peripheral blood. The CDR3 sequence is CASSRGQKSSYNSPLHF. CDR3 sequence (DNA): TGCGCCAGCAGCCGGGGACAGAAGAGCTCCTATAATTCACCCCTCCACTTT.